This is a list of T cell receptor beta chains from one sample in a study of immune cell composition in non-small cell lung cancer. Sequencing used immunoSEQ multiplex PCR; TCRdb keeps in-frame clones, though not all of them. The table has 5,000 or so clones, approximately 72% seen once. Material for sequencing was non-adjacent lung tissue. These receptors all stem from a human donor with non-small cell lung cancer. Both conserved end residues are part of each CDR3. D genes are given only for firm matches. The size field is filled for only some rows; it gives once, few, many or a size class.

abundance,d_gene,j_gene,v_gene,CDR3nt,CDR3aa
NA,TRBD1,TRBJ1-6,TRBV13,TGTGCCAGCAGCGGGACAGGGGACGATTCACCCCTCCACTTT,CASSGTGDDSPLHF
NA,NA,TRBJ1-5,TRBV7-8,TGTGCCAGCAGCCCCATTATTACAGTCAATCAGCCCCAGCATTTT,CASSPIITVNQPQHF
NA,NA,TRBJ1-2,TRBV6-5,TGTGCCAGCAGTTATCTAGCCAAGGGTGACTATGGCTACACCTTC,CASSYLAKGDYGYTF
NA,NA,TRBJ1-2,TRBV2,TGTGCCAGCCGACCGGGGGACTATGGCTACACCTTC,CASRPGDYGYTF
NA,NA,TRBJ1-2,TRBV2,TGTGCCAGCAGTGAAATGCGGGCTAGGGGCTACACCTTC,CASSEMRARGYTF
NA,NA,TRBJ1-2,TRBV18,TGTGCCAGCTCAACTGCGAGGGGAGGTGGCTACACCTTC,CASSTARGGGYTF
NA,TRBD1,TRBJ2-5,TRBV7-7,TGTGCTAGCAGCTTGGGGACAGGAGATCGAGAGACCCAGTACTTC,CASSLGTGDRETQYF
large,NA,TRBJ2-7,TRBV11-2,TGTGCCAGCAGCTCACCCAGGGGGGACTACGAGCAGTACTTC,CASSSPRGDYEQYF
NA,TRBD1,TRBJ1-1,TRBV27,TGTGCCAGCAGGTCAGGGGGCCCAGTGAACACTGAAGCTTTCTTT,CASRSGGPVNTEAFF
NA,TRBD1,TRBJ2-5,TRBV5-1,TGCGCCAGCAGCTCCCGACAGGGATCGGAGACCCAGTACTTC,CASSSRQGSETQYF
NA,TRBD1,TRBJ2-1,TRBV6-5,TGTGCCAGCAGTTACTCCGGGACAGCTCTCGTCGATGAGCAGTTCTTC,CASSYSGTALVDEQFF
NA,NA,TRBJ1-1,TRBV5-1,TGCGCCAGCAGCTTTGGGAGGGACACTGAAGCTTTCTTT,CASSFGRDTEAFF
NA,TRBD1,TRBJ1-5,TRBV15,TGTGCCACCAGCAGAGATTCGATAACAGGGGGCAATCAGCCCCAGCATTTT,CATSRDSITGGNQPQHF
few,TRBD2,TRBJ2-5,TRBV7-2,TGTGCCAGCAGGAGGACTAGCGGGAGAGGAGAGACCCAGTACTTC,CASRRTSGRGETQYF
NA,TRBD1,TRBJ1-2,TRBV28,TGTGCCAGCAGTCAAAACAGGGGAGATTATGGCTACACCTTC,CASSQNRGDYGYTF
NA,NA,TRBJ1-4,TRBV15,TGTGCCACCAGCAGAGATCCAGGGCTATGGACCGAAAAACTGTTTTTT,CATSRDPGLWTEKLFF
NA,NA,TRBJ1-1,TRBV28,TGTGCCAGCAGTTTAAGGCCGACATCTGAAGCTTTCTTT,CASSLRPTSEAFF
few,TRBD1,TRBJ2-7,TRBV5-4,TGTGCCAGCAGCTGGACAGGGGGTTACGAGCAGTACTTC,CASSWTGGYEQYF
once,TRBD1,TRBJ2-6,TRBV27,TGTGCCAGCAGTTTTGACAGGGGATACGTCCTGACTTTC,CASSFDRGYVLTF
NA,NA,TRBJ2-1,TRBV11-1,TGTGCCAGCAGCTTAGAAGCGCATGAGCAGTTCTTC,CASSLEAHEQFF
NA,NA,TRBJ2-3,TRBV5-1,TGCGCCAGCAGCCATACAGGGAGCCGTGGCACAGATACGCAGTATTTT,CASSHTGSRGTDTQYF
NA,NA,TRBJ2-7,TRBV7-6,TGTGCCAGCAGTTCAAGCCCCGTGAGGGAGCAGTACTTC,CASSSSPVREQYF